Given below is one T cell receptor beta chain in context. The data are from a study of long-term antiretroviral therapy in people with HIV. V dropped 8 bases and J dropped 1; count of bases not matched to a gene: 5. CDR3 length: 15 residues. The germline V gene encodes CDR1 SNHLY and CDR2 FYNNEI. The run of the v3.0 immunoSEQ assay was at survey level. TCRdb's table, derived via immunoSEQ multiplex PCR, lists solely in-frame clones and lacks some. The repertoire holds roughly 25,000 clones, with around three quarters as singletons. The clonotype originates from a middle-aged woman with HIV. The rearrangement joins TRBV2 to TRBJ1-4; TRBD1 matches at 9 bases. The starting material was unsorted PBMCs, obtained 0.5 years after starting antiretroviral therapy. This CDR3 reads CASWGQGVTNEKLFF. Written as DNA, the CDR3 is TGTGCCAGCTGGGGACAGGGAGTAACTAATGAAAAACTGTTTTTT.